This TCR beta chain was identified in a study of shared clonotypes between healthy human individuals. Background on the study: There were three CD4 naive, three CD4 memory, two CD8 naive and one CD8 memory plates per donor.

Per germline, CDR1 MNHEY and CDR2 SMNVEV (reference sequence). This CDR3 has 14 amino acids. Deletions cut 2 bases from V and 2 bases from J, with 10 bases between. The study enrolled healthy HIV-negative adults without recent acute infections or vaccinations as donors. It was across several immunoSEQ plates that each subset's genomic DNA was evenly split. In replicate PCRs of sorted subsets, around 200 ng DNA, roughly 31,000 T cell genomes, was used. Assay: immunoSEQ multiplex PCR; the TCRdb copy retains only in-frame clones and omits some. Here the sample spans approximately 1,500,000 clones, 95% to 97% being singletons.

The TCR was taken from a man between 25 and 39 years old in good health. The sequenced sample was naive CD4+ T cells sorted from blood. As for subset: CD45RA+ positively selected. The chain is built from TRBV27 and TRBJ2-7; D is undetermined. Written as DNA, the CDR3 is TGTGCCAGCAGTTTACAGACGGGTCCCTACGAGCAGTACTTC. It is translated as CASSLQTGPYEQYF.